This is a list of T cell receptor beta chains from one sample in a study of T cells in Graves' hyperthyroidism and ophthalmopathy. Each CDR3 protein is one row after TCRdb ran MiXCR on the multiplex PCR reads. The data contain more than 100,000 distinct CDR3 sequences, approximately 50% of them singletons. Material: blood. The receptors originated from a man aged 40-50 years with Graves' hyperthyroidism. Each CDR3 is given with its conserved first and last residue. D genes are given only for firm matches. The size field is filled for only some rows; it gives once, few, many or a size class.

TRBV5-4	TRBD1	TRBJ1-2	-	CASSPGRQGARYGYTF	TGTGCCAGCAGCCCGGGTCGACAGGGGGCGAGATATGGCTACACCTTC
TRBV30	-	TRBJ1-1	few	CAWSVGDEAFF	TGTGCCTGGAGTGTCGGGGATGAAGCTTTCTTT
TRBV7-6	TRBD2	TRBJ2-1	many	CASSTSGNKFF	TGTGCCAGCAGCACTAGCGGGAATAAGTTCTTC
TRBV20-1	-	TRBJ1-1	many	CRIRTTSTEAFF	TGCAGAATTCGGACCACGAGTACTGAAGCTTTCTTT
TRBV19	TRBD1	TRBJ1-2	-	CAWSVGQLNGYTF	TGTGCCTGGAGTGTGGGACAGCTAAATGGCTACACCTTC
TRBV24-1	-	TRBJ2-3	-	CATSDLQSDTDTQYF	TGTGCCACCAGTGATTTGCAGAGCGACACAGATACGCAGTATTTT
TRBV2	TRBD2	TRBJ2-7	many	CASSEGLAVSYEQYF	TGTGCCAGCAGTGAAGGTCTAGCGGTCTCCTACGAGCAGTACTTC
TRBV12-3/TRBV12-4	TRBD2	TRBJ2-3	many	CASSPSLTSGSEDTQYF	TGTGCCAGCAGTCCCTCGCTGACTAGCGGGAGTGAAGATACGCAGTATTTT
TRBV7-9	TRBD2	TRBJ2-5	-	CASRLAGGPVETQYF	TGTGCCAGCAGACTAGCGGGAGGGCCTGTAGAGACCCAGTACTTC
TRBV10-1	-	TRBJ2-1	-	CATKTGGRNEQFF	TGTGCCACCAAAACCGGAGGGAGGAATGAGCAGTTCTTC
TRBV11-2	-	TRBJ1-2	many	CASSLAQNGYTF	TGTGCCAGCAGCTTAGCACAGAACGGCTACACCTTC
TRBV4-1	-	TRBJ2-7	many	CASSQDPRGEEEQYF	TGCGCCAGCAGCCAAGATCCACGGGGAGAGGAAGAGCAGTACTTC
TRBV5-1	-	TRBJ2-1	many	CASSLLGQANNEQFF	TGCGCCAGCAGCTTGTTGGGACAAGCTAACAATGAGCAGTTCTTC
TRBV20-1	-	TRBJ2-6	many	CSARDHSGANVLTF	TGCAGTGCTAGAGACCACTCTGGGGCCAACGTCCTGACTTTC
TRBV7-9	TRBD2	TRBJ2-3	many	CASSLDELAGFTDTQYF	TGTGCCAGCAGCTTAGATGAACTAGCGGGCTTCACAGATACGCAGTATTTT
TRBV6-5	-	TRBJ1-1	many	CASRTGFIAEAFF	TGTGCCAGCAGAACAGGGTTCATAGCTGAAGCTTTCTTT
TRBV6-2/TRBV6-3	-	TRBJ1-4	many	CASSYSSEKLFF	TGTGCCAGCAGTTACTCGAGTGAAAAACTGTTTTTT
TRBV11-2	-	TRBJ2-6	many	CASSSRAGGPSGANVLTF	TGTGCCAGCAGCTCCCGGGCAGGAGGGCCCTCTGGGGCCAACGTCCTGACTTTC
TRBV20-1	TRBD2	TRBJ2-1	many	CSARSRLAGDYSSYNEQFF	TGCAGTGCTAGAAGCCGACTAGCGGGGGATTACAGCTCCTACAATGAGCAGTTCTTC
TRBV4-2	-	TRBJ2-1	many	CASSQDGEGMGSFF	TGTGCCAGCAGCCAAGATGGTGAAGGAATGGGAAGTTTCTTC
TRBV19	-	TRBJ2-1	-	CASSRTNEQFF	TGTGCCAGTAGTCGGACCAATGAGCAGTTCTTC
TRBV11-2	-	TRBJ2-5	many	CASSFGLETQYF	TGTGCCAGCAGCTTTGGTTTGGAGACCCAGTACTTC
TRBV4-3	-	TRBJ2-7	many	CASSQDWGESYEQYF	TGCGCCAGCAGCCAAGATTGGGGAGAGTCCTACGAGCAGTACTTC
TRBV11-3	TRBD1	TRBJ1-4	-	CASSSRRDSEKLFF	TGTGCCAGCAGCTCCCGGCGGGACAGTGAAAAACTGTTTTTT
TRBV7-9	TRBD2	TRBJ2-1	-	CASSLAVGLNEQFF	TGTGCCAGCAGCCTAGCGGTAGGGTTGAATGAGCAGTTCTTC
TRBV9	-	TRBJ1-1	-	CASSSFPPPEAFF	TGTGCCAGCAGTTCTTTCCCCCCCCCTGAAGCTTTCTTT